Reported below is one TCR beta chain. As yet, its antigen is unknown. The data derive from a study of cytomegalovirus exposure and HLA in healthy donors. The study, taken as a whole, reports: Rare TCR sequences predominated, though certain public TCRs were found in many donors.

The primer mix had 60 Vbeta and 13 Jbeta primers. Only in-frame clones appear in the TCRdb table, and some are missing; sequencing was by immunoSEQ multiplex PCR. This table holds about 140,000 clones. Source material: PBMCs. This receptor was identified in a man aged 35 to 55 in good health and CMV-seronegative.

The CDR3 spells CASSGTGRYEQYF. For the CDR3, the DNA is TGTGCCAGCAGTGGTACAGGGAGATACGAGCAGTACTTC. This chain links TRBV2 with TRBJ2-7, with TRBD1 as a possible D gene (6 bases). Germline V gene lookup returns CDR1 SNHLY and CDR2 FYNNEI. V lost 4 bases and J 4 bases, leaving 11 bases between the germline ends. This CDR3 has 13 residues.